This entry lists 32 T cell receptor beta chains sequenced from one sample in a study of T cell changes during pregnancy in multiple sclerosis. This table comes from immunoSEQ multiplex PCR, and its TCRdb copy is limited to in-frame clones, with some not included. The sample includes approximately 84,000 clones, over 85% of them seen just once. Sequenced here: peripheral blood, sampled in the second trimester of pregnancy. These receptors originate from a female donor in good health, enrolled as a control in a pregnancy study.

The V gene is TRBV28, the J gene TRBJ2-5; a possible D gene is TRBD1 (5 bases). Trimming removed 10 bases from V and 5 bases from J, with 11 bases in between. Germline lookup yields CDR1 MDHEN and CDR2 SYDVKM. The CDR3 is 11 residues long. This CDR3 is CATSPGETQYF. CDR3 bases: TGTGCCACCTCTCCAGGGGAGACCCAGTACTTC. The entire variable domain, with the rest obtained from reference TRBV28 and TRBJ2-5, is as follows: DVKVTQSSRYLVKRTGEKVFLECVQDMDHENMFWYRQDPGLGLRLIYFSYDVKMKEKGDIPEGYSVSREKKERFSLILESASTNQTSMYLCATSPGETQYFGPGTRLLVL.

The V gene is TRBV28, the J gene TRBJ1-3, with 7 positions matching TRBD1. Germline CDR1 MDHEN, CDR2 SYDVKM. The CDR3 runs 14 residues. The trim removed 6 bases at V and 4 bases at J, leaving 6 bases unmatched. The CDR3 DNA follows: TGTGCCAGCAGCCCACAGGGGACCGGAAACACCATATATTTT. Its translation is CASSPQGTGNTIYF.

The rearrangement uses TRBV7-9 and TRBJ1-5; TRBD1 is a possible D gene (5 bases). The germline CDR1 and CDR2 sequences are SEHNR and FQNEAQ (reference sequence). CDR3 size: 16 residues. V dropped 1 base and J dropped 0 bases, with 10 bases sitting between them. As DNA, the CDR3 is TGTGCCAGCAGCTTAGGACAGCTGAATAGCAATCAGCCCCAGCATTTT. It translates to CASSLGQLNSNQPQHF.

V usage is TRBV20-1 and J usage is TRBJ2-7; D gene unclear. This CDR3 contains 11 residues. V lost 5 bases and J lost 4, with 9 bases in between. The germline V gene has CDR1 DFQATT and CDR2 SNEGSKA (reference sequence). The CDR3: CSASNLYEQYF. The CDR3, as DNA: TGCAGTGCTTCTAACTTGTACGAGCAGTACTTC.

The chain joins TRBV18 to TRBJ2-1; 7 bases are a match to TRBD2. V gave up 5 bases and J gave up 6 bases; unmatched junction bases: 4. CDR3 length: 13 residues. Germline CDR1 is KGHSH and CDR2 is LQKENI. This chain's CDR3 is CASSSSSGNEQFF. CDR3 nucleotides: TGTGCCAGCTCATCCTCTAGCGGCAATGAGCAGTTCTTC.

The genes are TRBV4-1 and TRBJ1-4; 9 bases fit TRBD1. Germline V CDR1 and CDR2: MGHRA, YSYEKL. V shed 4 bases, J shed 7 bases, and the junction held 4 bases outside the gene matches. This CDR3 is 14 amino acids long. CDR3 in amino acids: CASSLDRGSEKLFF. The CDR3, as DNA: TGCGCCAGCAGCCTGGACAGGGGAAGTGAAAAACTGTTTTTT.

The chain couples TRBV4-2 to TRBJ1-4; 8 positions match TRBD1. The germline gives CDR1 LGHNA, CDR2 YNFKEQ. V lost 8 bases and J lost 8; bases outside the gene matches: 16. The CDR3 is 16 amino acids. CDR3 in amino acids: CASGTSGQGKSEKLFF. Here the CDR3 DNA reads TGTGCCAGCGGCACATCCGGACAGGGTAAAAGCGAAAAACTGTTTTTT.

This chain uses TRBV13 with TRBJ2-1, with D perhaps TRBD2 (6 bases). Trimming left V 5 bases short and J 6 bases short, with 23 bases between. This CDR3 is built from 17 residues. Germline CDR1 PRHDT, CDR2 FYEKMQ (reference sequence). The CDR3 spells CASSTPRRGWRGNEQFF. CDR3 bases: TGTGCCAGCAGCACACCCCGGAGAGGCTGGAGGGGCAATGAGCAGTTCTTC.

The CDR3, as DNA: TGCGCCAGCAGCCAGGAGGGCGGGACTAGCGGTAGTGAGCAGTTCTTC. Translation gives CASSQEGGTSGSEQFF. The chain joins TRBV4-1 to TRBJ2-1; 11 positions agree with TRBD2. Trimming cost V 3 bases and J 9 bases; bases outside gene matches: 10. The CDR3 has 16 residues. Germline assignment: CDR1 MGHRA and CDR2 YSYEKL.

This clone was observed a single time. V is TRBV19 and J is TRBJ1-5; possibly TRBD1 for D (6 bases). V dropped 2 bases and J dropped 0 bases, with 17 bases sitting between them. The germline CDR1 and CDR2 sequences are LNHDA and SQIVND (reference sequence). CDR3 length equals 18 residues. CDR3 DNA: TGTGCCAGTAGTATATCGACAGGCGGGGGGTATAGCAATCAGCCCCAGCATTTT. Its translation: CASSISTGGGYSNQPQHF.

The rearrangement joins TRBV6-1 to TRBJ2-3; 8 bases map to TRBD1. The V gene end was trimmed by 1 base and the J gene end by 4 bases; junction bases not matched to a gene: 7. Germline assignment: CDR1 MNHNS and CDR2 SASEGT. This CDR3 has 16 amino acids. As DNA, the CDR3 is TGTGCCAGCAGTGAAGTTGGGGCAGGGGGCGCAGATACGCAGTATTTT. Protein: CASSEVGAGGADTQYF.

The chain uses TRBV7-2 and TRBJ2-3, with 12 bases matching TRBD2. The V segment lost 5 bases and the J segment 3 bases; nucleotides outside the gene matches: 3. The CDR3 is 15 residues long. Germline values: CDR1 SGHTA, CDR2 FQGNSA. CDR3 nucleotides: TGTGCCAGCAGCCGACTAGCGGGAGCTACAGATACGCAGTATTTT. This gives the protein CASSRLAGATDTQYF.

The CDR3 region has the DNA TGCAGCGTTAAAGGGGCGGGCGGCTTTTATGGCTACACCTTC. Protein sequence: CSVKGAGGFYGYTF. This chain links TRBV29-1 with TRBJ1-2; D perhaps matches TRBD1 (5 bases). The CDR3 has 14 amino acids. Trimming cost V 5 bases and J 5 bases, with 18 bases left between them. Per the germline V gene, CDR1 is SQVTM and CDR2 is ANQGSEA.

The chain combines TRBV6-5 with TRBJ1-1, with 7 bases matching TRBD1. CDR3 length: 15 amino acids. Losses at the gene ends were 5 bases for V and 5 bases for J; bases not matched to a gene: 11. Germline V gives CDR1 MNHEY, CDR2 SVGAGI. The CDR3: CASSRTDRAGTEAFF. In nucleotides, the CDR3 is TGTGCCAGCAGTCGAACTGACAGGGCTGGGACTGAAGCTTTCTTT.

This sequence joins TRBV11-2 and TRBJ2-7; 10 nucleotides match TRBD2. Germline CDR1 is SGHAT and CDR2 is FQNNGV. This CDR3 has 19 residues. V was clipped by 5 bases and J by 0 bases; unmatched bases: 16. The CDR3 region is CASSQLASGGHPLSYEQYF. In DNA, the CDR3 is TGTGCCAGCAGCCAACTGGCTAGCGGGGGCCATCCCCTCTCCTACGAGCAGTACTTC.

The chain has TRBV7-5 and TRBJ2-2; the table's TRBD1 call for D was not verified on the DNA. TRBV7-5 is described as a pseudogene. The CDR3 extends over 17 amino acids. The CDR3 loop reads CVRSYPNRTVNTGELFF. DNA for the CDR3: TGTGTCAGAAGCTATCCGAACCGGACAGTGAACACCGGGGAGCTGTTTTTT.

V gene TRBV16 combines with J gene TRBJ2-7; maybe TRBD1 (6 bases). The CDR3 contains 14 residues. CDR1 KGHSY and CDR2 FQNENV come from the germline V gene. V was cut by 0 bases and J by 4 bases, with 10 bases left in between. CDR3 region: CASSQSGTLYEQYF. The CDR3 DNA reads as TGTGCCAGCAGCCAATCCGGGACACTTTACGAGCAGTACTTC.

This rearrangement joins TRBV5-6 to TRBJ1-3; 7 bases line up with TRBD1. This CDR3 contains 15 residues. The germline gives CDR1 SGHDT, CDR2 YYEEEE. V was pared by 4 bases and J by 4 bases, with 8 bases of the junction left unmatched. The CDR3: CASSAGRGAGNTIYF. CDR3 sequence (DNA): TGTGCCAGCAGCGCTGGCAGGGGGGCCGGAAACACCATATATTTT.

The chain links TRBV5-1 to TRBJ1-1; D unclear. V shed 0 bases and J shed 1 base, with 4 bases lying between them. CDR3 length: 13 amino acids. In germline, CDR1 is SGHRS, CDR2 YFSETQ. This CDR3 reads CASSLGGNTEAFF. In nucleotides, the CDR3 is TGCGCCAGCAGCTTGGGAGGGAACACTGAAGCTTTCTTT.

CDR3 loop: CASSPRWLVGGYTF. For the CDR3, the DNA is TGTGCCAGTAGTCCCCGTTGGTTGGTCGGTGGCTACACCTTC. The chain recombines TRBV19 with TRBJ1-2, with no clear D. V gave up 5 bases and J gave up 7 bases, with 17 bases separating them. Germline V gives CDR1 LNHDA, CDR2 SQIVND (reference sequence). The CDR3 consists of 14 residues.

The chain has TRBV4-1 and TRBJ2-3; unclear D gene. Germline values: CDR1 MGHRA, CDR2 YSYEKL. The ends were cut back, 2 bases at V and 4 bases at J, with 16 bases in the middle. CDR3 size: 16 residues. CDR3: CASSQRLVSGADTQYF. Written as DNA, the CDR3 is TGCGCCAGCAGCCAAAGACTCGTATCGGGTGCAGATACGCAGTATTTT.

This clone was found a few times. The J gene is TRBJ2-1, the V gene TRBV10-3; D not certain. The CDR3 totals 13 residues. Germline-derived CDR1 and CDR2 are ENHRY and SYGVKD. With 2 bases removed from V and 10 bases from J, the gap between germline ends came to 12 bases. CDR3 DNA: TGTGCCATCAGTGAGCCCACCACTTGGGAGCAGTTCTTC. It specifies CAISEPTTWEQFF.

The V call is TRBV15, the J call TRBJ1-5; tentative D call: TRBD1 (6 bases). In germline, CDR1 is LNHNV, CDR2 YYDKDF (reference sequence). This CDR3 is 15 amino acids long. V lost 3 bases to trimming and J lost 4 bases, with 13 bases between them. The CDR3 loop reads CATSRGAQENQPQHF. As DNA, the CDR3 is TGTGCCACCAGCAGGGGGGCACAGGAGAATCAGCCCCAGCATTTT. Full variable domain (missing parts from reference TRBV15 and TRBJ1-5): DAMVIQNPRYQVTQFGKPVTLSCSQTLNHNVMYWYQQKSSQAPKLLFHYYDKDFNNEADTPDNFQSRRPNTSFCFLDIRSPGLGDTAMYLCATSRGAQENQPQHFGDGTRLSIL.

The J gene is TRBJ2-1, the V gene TRBV6-6, with a possible D match to TRBD1 (6 bases). V dropped 4 bases and J dropped 8 bases, with 12 bases sitting between them. The CDR3 has 13 residues. Per the germline V gene, CDR1 is MNHNY and CDR2 is SVGAGI (reference sequence). The chain's CDR3 is CASSLTGFDEQFF. DNA of the CDR3: TGTGCCAGCAGTTTAACAGGGTTCGATGAGCAGTTCTTC.

J is TRBJ2-1 and V is TRBV2; 10 positions match TRBD2. The V gene end was trimmed by 7 bases and the J gene end by 0 bases; junction bases not matched to a gene: 21. From germline, CDR1 is SNHLY and CDR2 FYNNEI. The CDR3 has 21 residues. This CDR3 reads CASTPGDGLAGVNFSYNEQFF. The CDR3 nucleotides are TGTGCCAGCACTCCCGGTGATGGGCTAGCGGGGGTTAACTTCTCCTACAATGAGCAGTTCTTC. Using reference TRBV2 and TRBJ2-1 for the parts outside the CDR3, the full variable domain is EPEVTQTPSHQVTQMGQEVILRCVPISNHLYFYWYRQILGQKVEFLVSFYNNEISEKSEIFDDQFSVERPDGSNFTLKIRSTKLEDSAMYFCASTPGDGLAGVNFSYNEQFFGPGTRLTVL.

This clone was counted once. This chain uses TRBV5-1 with TRBJ2-7; maybe TRBD1 (6 bases). This CDR3 is 15 amino acids long. V lost 0 bases, J lost 3 bases, and 13 bases lay in between. The V gene's germline CDR1 is SGHRS and CDR2 YFSETQ. CDR3 DNA: TGCGCCAGCAGCTTGGTAGGGGGAAGTGGCTACGAGCAGTACTTC. Protein sequence: CASSLVGGSGYEQYF.

V usage is TRBV5-6 and J usage is TRBJ2-2; the D gene is possibly TRBD2 (6 bases). V was trimmed by 0 bases and J by 1 base, leaving 10 bases between them. The CDR3 has 16 amino acids. Germline values: CDR1 SGHDT, CDR2 YYEEEE. CDR3 DNA: TGTGCCAGCAGCTTGGTGGTTAGCGGGAACACCGGGGAGCTGTTTTTT. This translates into CASSLVVSGNTGELFF.

This chain links TRBV27 with TRBJ2-7; 8 bases line up with TRBD2. J gave up 4 bases and V 1 base, and 21 bases lay outside the gene matches. The germline V gene encodes CDR1 MNHEY and CDR2 SMNVEV (reference sequence). This CDR3 is built from 20 residues. As DNA, the CDR3 is TGTGCCAGCAGTTTATTCCTCCCGGGCGGGAGGTCGGCTGGGGCGTACGAGCAGTACTTC. Translating gives CASSLFLPGGRSAGAYEQYF.

This clone was counted once. This rearrangement joins TRBV25-1 to TRBJ2-5, with a weak D call TRBD1 (5 bases). V lost 3 bases and J 2 bases, leaving 19 bases between the germline ends. Germline V lookup: CDR1 MGHDK, CDR2 SYGVNS. The CDR3 length is 17 residues. The DNA for the CDR3 is TGTGCCAGCAGTGATAGAGGAAACGGACACCTTCAAGAGACCCAGTACTTC. Translation: CASSDRGNGHLQETQYF.

The chain employs TRBV28 and TRBJ2-1; 13 nucleotides agree with TRBD2. Germline lookup yields CDR1 MDHEN and CDR2 SYDVKM. Trimming removed 7 bases from V and 7 bases from J; junction bases left unmatched: 4. The CDR3 has 14 residues. The chain's CDR3 is CASTLAGGPNEQFF. As DNA, the CDR3 is TGTGCCAGCACACTAGCGGGAGGGCCGAATGAGCAGTTCTTC.

The chain combines TRBV28 with TRBJ1-5; D is perhaps TRBD1 (5 bases). Germline CDR1 is MDHEN and CDR2 is SYDVKM. CDR3 length: 14 residues. V was cut by 1 base and J by 6 bases, with 10 bases left in between. CDR3 DNA sequence: TGTGCCAGCAGTTTATCAGGGATCCGTCAGCCCCAGCATTTT. Its translation: CASSLSGIRQPQHF.

This clone was detected once. V gene TRBV27 combines with J gene TRBJ2-7; the D gene is possibly TRBD2 (6 bases). Germline CDR1 reads MNHEY; CDR2 reads SMNVEV (reference sequence). The CDR3 runs to 14 residues. The V end lost 0 bases, the J end lost 6 bases, and 12 bases lay between the germline ends. CDR3 sequence: CASSLSSGVSEQYF. CDR3 sequence (DNA): TGTGCCAGCAGTTTATCGTCGGGAGTGAGCGAGCAGTACTTC.